The 24 T cell receptor beta chains below all came from one sample that was sequenced in a study of PD-1 blockade in classical Hodgkin lymphoma. The method was immunoSEQ multiplex PCR; TCRdb's version includes in-frame clones alone and lacks a portion of them. The data show under 60,000 clones, with around 70% seen just once and 8% to 13% held by the top ten. Each patient experienced a relapse that followed autologous stem cell transplantation, and brentuximab vedotin exposure varied. Sample: peripheral blood mononuclear cells (PBMCs), taken at baseline. These receptors came from a human donor with classical Hodgkin lymphoma.

This chain uses TRBV6-5 with TRBJ1-4; D may be TRBD1 (5 bases). Germline loops: CDR1 MNHEY, CDR2 SVGAGI. The V end lost 0 bases, the J end lost 8 bases, and 13 bases lay between the germline ends. The CDR3 runs to 15 residues. The CDR3 bases are TGTGCCAGCAGTTACTCTGCGGGGGGAGGGGAAAAACTGTTTTTT. It specifies CASSYSAGGGEKLFF.

The chain links TRBV19 to TRBJ1-1, with D hard to call. The CDR3 runs 15 residues. Germline CDR1 reads LNHDA; CDR2 reads SQIVND (reference sequence). The ends were cut back, 4 bases at V and 3 bases at J, with 15 bases in the middle. In nucleotides, the CDR3 is TGTGCCAGTAGTAGATTGGTCTTTGGGGACACTGAAGCTTTCTTT. It encodes CASSRLVFGDTEAFF.

Points on this clone: The sample has other DNA sequences that encode this CDR3 too. The chain uses TRBV5-1 and TRBJ2-5; the D is unclear. The CDR3 length is 14 residues. Germline values: CDR1 SGHRS, CDR2 YFSETQ. V gave up 0 bases and J gave up 1 base, with 7 bases separating them. The CDR3 loop reads CASSLVGIQETQYF. CDR3 bases: TGCGCCAGCAGCTTGGTGGGGATCCAAGAGACCCAGTACTTC.

The V and J genes are TRBV6-1 and TRBJ2-2; D possibly corresponds to TRBD2 (6 bases). The CDR3 sequence is 15 residues long. Between the trimmed V and J ends, which lost 8 bases and 6 bases, there was a span of 19 bases. The V gene's germline CDR1 is MNHNS and CDR2 SASEGT. The CDR3 DNA is TGTGCCAGCCTTAAGTGGCTAGCGCCCCCCGGGGAGCTGTTTTTT. Its protein product is CASLKWLAPPGELFF.

V usage is TRBV7-9 and J usage is TRBJ1-2; D not resolved. V shed 5 bases and J shed 4 bases, with 14 bases lying between them. CDR3 length: 14 residues. In germline, CDR1 is SEHNR, CDR2 FQNEAQ (reference sequence). The chain's CDR3 is CASSPLGRPYGYTF. CDR3 in DNA: TGTGCCAGCAGCCCGTTGGGCAGACCCTATGGCTACACCTTC.

The rearrangement links TRBV5-1 to TRBJ2-7, with D perhaps assigned TRBD1 or TRBD2 (5 bases each). Germline lookup yields CDR1 SGHRS and CDR2 YFSETQ. The CDR3 spans 14 residues. V was cut by 3 bases and J by 1 base, with 11 bases left in between. This chain's CDR3 is CASSSEGLSYEQYF. The CDR3 DNA reads TGCGCCAGCAGCTCCGAGGGGCTTTCCTACGAGCAGTACTTC.

This rearrangement joins TRBV19 to TRBJ1-4, with 8 bases identical to TRBD1. The CDR3 loop spans 16 amino acids. Trimming cost V 6 bases and J 8 bases; bases outside gene matches: 14. Germline loops: CDR1 LNHDA, CDR2 SQIVND (reference sequence). CDR3 sequence (DNA): TGTGCCAGTAGCGAGTCGACAGGGGCCCTAAGGGAAAAACTGTTTTTT. Amino acids: CASSESTGALREKLFF.

The rearrangement links TRBV10-3 to TRBJ2-1; 8 bases fit TRBD1. The germline V gene encodes CDR1 ENHRY and CDR2 SYGVKD. The CDR3 loop spans 15 amino acids. V gave up 10 bases and J gave up 7 bases; unmatched junction bases: 15. The DNA of the CDR3 is TGTGCCACGAACGAAGACAGGGGTTGGGGGAATGAGCAGTTCTTC. As protein: CATNEDRGWGNEQFF.

The rearrangement links TRBV18 to TRBJ1-1, with TRBD1 identical over 10 bases. The CDR3 consists of 16 residues. Germline-derived CDR1 and CDR2 are KGHSH and LQKENI. J lost 5 bases, V lost 6 bases, and 12 bases had no gene match. The DNA of the CDR3 is TGTGCCAGCTCGCGGACCCGGGACAGGGGAGGGACTGAAGCTTTCTTT. The encoded protein is CASSRTRDRGGTEAFF.

The V call is TRBV9, the J call TRBJ2-3; TRBD1 or TRBD2 may be the D gene (5 bases each). CDR1 and CDR2 from the germline V gene are SGDLS and YYNGEE. With 0 bases removed from V and 2 bases from J, the gap between germline ends came to 13 bases. The length of the CDR3 is 16 residues. The CDR3 bases are TGTGCCAGCAGCGTAGGTGGGGGACGGATCACAGATACGCAGTATTTT. This translates into CASSVGGGRITDTQYF.

The chain has TRBV7-9 and TRBJ2-2; either TRBD1 or TRBD2 may supply D (6 bases each). Germline V gene data show CDR1 as SEHNR and CDR2 as FQNEAQ (reference sequence). The CDR3 runs to 14 residues. V shed 7 bases and J shed 4 bases, with 13 bases lying between them. The CDR3 region is CASNGGLSTGELFF. In DNA form, the CDR3 reads TGTGCCAGCAACGGGGGCTTGAGCACCGGGGAGCTGTTTTTT.

The chain uses TRBV19 and TRBJ2-5; D gene uncertain. CDR1 is LNHDA and CDR2 is SQIVND in the germline V gene (reference sequence). The CDR3 is 14 amino acids. Trimming removed 4 bases at V and 4 bases at J, with 13 bases between. The CDR3 region has the DNA TGTGCCAGTAGTACACACAGCGTCCCAGAGACCCAGTACTTC. Translating gives CASSTHSVPETQYF.

CDR3 sequence reads: CASRPQSGTHNEQFF. In DNA, the CDR3 is TGTGCCAGCAGACCTCAGTCAGGGACCCACAATGAGCAGTTCTTC. The chain uses TRBV11-3 and TRBJ2-1; either TRBD1 or TRBD2 may fit D (5 bases each). The CDR3 length is 15 residues. Looked up from germline, CDR1 is SGHNT and CDR2 is YENEEA. V shed 6 bases and J shed 5 bases, with 17 bases lying between them.

V and J are TRBV5-1 and TRBJ1-2; no reliable D call. Germline V lookup: CDR1 SGHRS, CDR2 YFSETQ. This CDR3 is 12 amino acids long. The V end lost 3 bases, the J end lost 4 bases, and 7 bases lay between the germline ends. CDR3 region: CASSSDSYGYTF. CDR3 bases: TGCGCCAGCAGCTCAGACTCCTATGGCTACACCTTC. Looking up the rest from reference TRBV5-1 and TRBJ1-2 gives the full variable domain: KAGVTQTPRYLIKTRGQQVTLSCSPISGHRSVSWYQQTPGQGLQFLFEYFSETQRNKGNFPGRFSGRQFSNSRSEMNVSTLELGDSALYLCASSSDSYGYTFGSGTRLTVV.

This chain links TRBV5-8 with TRBJ2-5; TRBD2 agrees at 10 bases. Losses at the gene ends were 7 bases for V and 5 bases for J; bases not matched to a gene: 11. The CDR3 has 15 amino acids. Germline lookup yields CDR1 SGHTS and CDR2 YDEGEE. CDR3 DNA sequence: TGTGCCAGCGGCCTAGCGGGAGTACGTGGGGAGACCCAGTACTTC. This gives the protein CASGLAGVRGETQYF. Together with reference TRBV5-8 and TRBJ2-5, the CDR3 gives the full variable domain: EAGVTQSPTHLIKTRGQQATLRCSPISGHTSVYWYQQALGLGLQFLLWYDEGEERNRGNFPPRFSGRQFPNYSSELNVNALELEDSALYLCASGLAGVRGETQYFGPGTRLLVL.

The chain links TRBV28 to TRBJ1-5, with D possibly TRBD1 on 6 matching bases. V was shortened by 3 bases and J by 2 bases, with 11 bases between the two germline ends. Looked up from germline, CDR1 is MDHEN and CDR2 is SYDVKM. The CDR3 length is 15 residues. The CDR3: CASSLRGSRNQPQHF. In DNA, the CDR3 is TGTGCCAGCAGTTTGAGGGGGTCCCGCAATCAGCCCCAGCATTTT.

V usage is TRBV9 and J usage is TRBJ2-3; the D is unclear. The CDR3 contains 15 residues. Germline CDR1 reads SGDLS; CDR2 reads YYNGEE. The germline V and J ends were trimmed by 1 base and 3 bases, with 12 bases remaining between them. Here the CDR3 DNA reads TGTGCCAGCAGCGTAATCAGCACACAGACAGATACGCAGTATTTT. It specifies CASSVISTQTDTQYF.

The chain's CDR3 is CASSLEGPYEQYF. Here the CDR3 DNA reads TGTGCCAGCAGTTTGGAGGGTCCCTACGAGCAGTACTTC. J is TRBJ2-7 and V is TRBV28; TRBD2 is a possible D gene (6 bases). This CDR3 contains 13 residues. V was shortened by 3 bases and J by 2 bases, with 8 bases between the two germline ends. Germline V gives CDR1 MDHEN, CDR2 SYDVKM.

V usage is TRBV9 and J usage is TRBJ2-6, with 7 bases aligning to TRBD2. The ends lost 2 bases at V and 2 bases at J; junction bases unmatched: 16. Germline CDR1 and CDR2: SGDLS and YYNGEE. This CDR3 spans 20 amino acids. CDR3 residues: CASSVRGGPSLRPGANVLTF. DNA of the CDR3: TGTGCCAGCAGCGTCCGCGGGGGACCCTCCCTCAGACCTGGGGCCAACGTCCTGACTTTC. Full variable domain (outside the CDR3, taken from reference TRBV9 and TRBJ2-6): DSGVTQTPKHLITATGQRVTLRCSPRSGDLSVYWYQQSLDQGLQFLIQYYNGEERAKGNILERFSAQQFPDLHSELNLSSLELGDSALYFCASSVRGGPSLRPGANVLTFGAGSRLTVL.

This chain links TRBV19 with TRBJ2-2; 7 bases line up with TRBD1. The germline CDR1 and CDR2 sequences are LNHDA and SQIVND (reference sequence). The length of the CDR3 is 16 residues. J lost 2 bases, V lost 3 bases, and 6 bases had no gene match. The CDR3 region is CASSITGTVNTGELFF. CDR3 sequence (DNA): TGTGCCAGTAGTATCACCGGGACAGTTAACACCGGGGAGCTGTTTTTT.

The rearrangement uses TRBV2 and TRBJ2-5; D is unresolved. V dropped 2 bases and J dropped 5 bases, with 9 bases sitting between them. CDR1 and CDR2 (germline): SNHLY, FYNNEI. CDR3 length equals 13 residues. DNA of the CDR3: TGTGCCAGCAGTGAAAACGTTGGCGAGACCCAGTACTTC. It specifies CASSENVGETQYF.

V gene TRBV6-1 combines with J gene TRBJ1-1; D is undetermined. Trimming shortened V by 2 bases and J by 0 bases, and 7 bases separated the two germline ends. Per germline, CDR1 MNHNS and CDR2 SASEGT. This CDR3 has 14 amino acids. The CDR3 coding sequence is TGTGCCAGCAGTGAACCTCAGTTGAACACTGAAGCTTTCTTT. Protein sequence: CASSEPQLNTEAFF.

The chain joins TRBV5-1 to TRBJ2-1; 8 bases line up with TRBD1. The V segment lost 2 bases and the J segment 8 bases; nucleotides outside the gene matches: 6. The length of the CDR3 is 14 residues. CDR1 is SGHRS and CDR2 is YFSETQ in the germline V gene. CDR3 residues: CASSFTGGLDEQFF. CDR3 nucleotide sequence: TGCGCCAGCAGCTTTACAGGGGGTTTGGATGAGCAGTTCTTC.

V gene TRBV7-6 combines with J gene TRBJ2-1, with 12 bases identical to TRBD1. Unmatched junction bases numbered 13, after V lost 6 bases and J lost 1 base. CDR3 length: 19 amino acids. Germline V lookup: CDR1 SGHVS, CDR2 FNYEAQ. CDR3 amino acids: CASSNYWDRGRRSYNEQFF. CDR3 bases: TGTGCCAGCAGTAACTATTGGGACAGGGGGCGCAGATCCTACAATGAGCAGTTCTTC. The whole variable domain, remainder taken from reference TRBV7-6 and TRBJ2-1, is GAGVSQSPRYKVTKRGQDVALRCDPISGHVSLYWYRQALGQGPEFLTYFNYEAQQDKSGLPNDRFSAERPEGSISTLTIQRTEQRDSAMYRCASSNYWDRGRRSYNEQFFGPGTRLTVL.